What follows are 28 T cell receptor beta chains derived from one specimen sequenced in a study of patients and donors after allogeneic stem cell transplantation (dated by TCRdb to 2018 to 2020). Library preparation employed RT-PCR. TCRdb records NextSeq 550 as the sequencer. TCRdb cleaned the public reads at Q25 with fastp, built clones with MiXCR and kept in-frame beta chains. Rows merge per CDR3 protein into single entries with the most common DNA and genes. In this sample the table shows 400,000 to 500,000 distinct CDR3 sequences, around 16% of which occur a single time. The ten biggest clones cover 6% to 8% of the sample. The sequenced sample consisted of blood, either unsorted or a sorted T cell fraction (not recorded which). The receptors were sampled from a human donor who was either an allogeneic HSCT recipient or a stem cell or donor lymphocyte infusion donor (not recorded which). It is not recorded whose cells these are; they may come from a transplant donor.

The chain uses TRBV4-1 and TRBJ1-6; D uncertain. Deletions cut 2 bases from V and 9 bases from J, with 5 bases between. CDR3 length: 12 residues. From germline, CDR1 is MGHRA and CDR2 YSYEKL. The CDR3, as DNA: TGCGCCAGCAGCCAATTCCTTTCACCCCTCCACTTT. Protein: CASSQFLSPLHF.

This clonotype showed up just a few times. The chain has TRBV3-1 and TRBJ1-4; possibly TRBD1 for D (5 bases). The CDR3 has 15 amino acids. In germline, CDR1 is LGHDT, CDR2 YNNKEL (reference sequence). The V gene lost 2 bases and the J gene lost 8 bases, with 15 bases spanning the gap. CDR3 sequence: CASSQNGVGGEKLFF. The CDR3 DNA reads as TGTGCCAGCAGCCAAAATGGGGTTGGGGGAGAAAAACTGTTTTTT.

This clonotype was counted a few times. The chain employs TRBV6-1 and TRBJ2-6; D ambiguous. From germline, CDR1 is MNHNS and CDR2 SASEGT. The CDR3 covers 17 residues. V was clipped by 4 bases and J by 1 base, with 14 bases between them. The CDR3, as DNA: TGTGCCAGCAGTGGAGGCCCGTACGGATCTGGGGCCAACGTCCTGACTTTC. Encoded protein: CASSGGPYGSGANVLTF.

A few counts support this clonotype. This sequence joins TRBV6-2 or TRBV6-3 and TRBJ2-1, with D perhaps TRBD2 (6 bases). CDR1 and CDR2 (germline): MNHEY, SVGEGT. This CDR3 is built from 18 residues. V shed 2 bases and J shed 0 bases, with 17 bases lying between them. CDR3 sequence (DNA): TGTGCCAGCAGTTACGGACGAAGCGGGCGCAGCTCCTACAATGAGCAGTTCTTC. This gives the protein CASSYGRSGRSSYNEQFF.

The chain uses TRBV28 and TRBJ2-7; TRBD2 aligns across 9 bases. J was trimmed by 3 bases and V by 5 bases; bases with no gene match: 8. This CDR3 has 15 residues. Germline V lookup: CDR1 MDHEN, CDR2 SYDVKM. The chain's CDR3 is CASSLRLAAFYEQYF. The CDR3 bases are TGTGCCAGCAGTCTCAGACTAGCGGCCTTCTACGAGCAGTACTTC.

This clonotype has more than one count but fewer than ten. This rearrangement joins TRBV10-3 to TRBJ2-7, with TRBD2 matching over 10 bases. This CDR3 has 14 amino acids. Unmatched junction bases numbered 5, after V lost 5 bases and J lost 4 bases. The germline V gene has CDR1 ENHRY and CDR2 SYGVKD. Written as DNA, the CDR3 is TGTGCCATCAGTAGCGGGGGGGCCGGTTACGAGCAGTACTTC. It translates to CAISSGGAGYEQYF.

The rearrangement uses TRBV5-4 and TRBJ2-1, with TRBD2 matching 7 bases. J gave up 6 bases and V 6 bases, and 15 bases lay outside the gene matches. The CDR3 loop spans 16 amino acids. In germline, CDR1 is SGHNT, CDR2 YYREEE (reference sequence). The CDR3 DNA sequence: TGTGCCAGCACCACCACCAGCGGGATATCGGGCAATGAGCAGTTCTTC. This codes for CASTTTSGISGNEQFF.

The chain is built from TRBV7-2 and TRBJ1-5; weak D call: TRBD1 (5 bases). The germline V and J ends were trimmed by 2 bases and 2 bases, with 10 bases remaining between them. The CDR3 is 15 amino acids. Per germline, CDR1 SGHTA and CDR2 FQGNSA. CDR3 region: CASSLSQGGNQPQHF. The CDR3 DNA is TGTGCCAGCAGCTTAAGTCAGGGAGGCAATCAGCCCCAGCATTTT.

This clonotype has just a few counts. The V and J genes are TRBV2 and TRBJ2-1; D unclear. CDR3 length: 11 residues. The germline V gene encodes CDR1 SNHLY and CDR2 FYNNEI. V was cut by 5 bases and J by 10 bases, with 9 bases left in between. In DNA form, the CDR3 reads TGTGCCAGCAGTTATTACAGCGAGCAGTTCTTC. Translating it yields CASSYYSEQFF.

This clonotype was counted ten times or more. The chain uses TRBV12-3 or TRBV12-4 and TRBJ2-4; 7 bases are shared with TRBD1. CDR3 length: 13 residues. V trimming: 6 bases; J trimming: 6 bases; junction bases outside the gene matches: 5. The CDR3 loop reads CASRKGALNIQYF. In DNA, the CDR3 is TGTGCCAGCAGGAAGGGGGCCCTAAACATTCAGTACTTC.

The gene calls are TRBV7-9 and TRBJ1-2; TRBD1 matches at 9 bases. J was trimmed by 4 bases and V by 5 bases; bases with no gene match: 8. CDR1 and CDR2 (germline): SEHNR, FQNEAQ (reference sequence). The CDR3 contains 15 residues. The CDR3 protein is CASSIHRGPSYGYTF. Here the CDR3 DNA reads TGTGCCAGCAGCATTCACAGGGGGCCCAGCTATGGCTACACCTTC.

In its sample, this clonotype was seen a few times. The chain links TRBV11-2 to TRBJ1-5; possibly TRBD1 for D (6 bases). V was trimmed by 3 bases and J by 0 bases, leaving 18 bases between them. There are 18 residues in the CDR3. CDR1 and CDR2 from the germline V gene are SGHAT and FQNNGV. Here the CDR3 DNA reads TGTGCCAGCAGCTTGGGCCAGGCCGGGACATATAGCAATCAGCCCCAGCATTTT. Translating it yields CASSLGQAGTYSNQPQHF.

There are a few counts of this clonotype. J is TRBJ2-7 and V is TRBV5-1; 8 nucleotides line up with TRBD1. The CDR3 sequence is 14 residues long. CDR1 and CDR2 (germline): SGHRS, YFSETQ. The V gene end was trimmed by 4 bases and the J gene end by 6 bases; junction bases not matched to a gene: 9. The CDR3 nucleotides read TGCGCCAGCAGCACCAGGACAGGGCGGGCCGAGCAGTACTTC. Translated: CASSTRTGRAEQYF.

This clonotype was observed a handful of times. The chain couples TRBV5-1 to TRBJ1-1; 10 bases agree with TRBD1. The CDR3 consists of 15 residues. CDR1 and CDR2 from the germline V gene are SGHRS and YFSETQ. V gave up 0 bases and J gave up 5 bases; unmatched junction bases: 4. The CDR3 region has the DNA TGCGCCAGCAGCTTGGGGGCGGACAGGGGGACTGAAGCTTTCTTT. Translation: CASSLGADRGTEAFF.

This clonotype has more than one count but fewer than ten. J is TRBJ1-1 and V is TRBV5-1, with D perhaps matching TRBD1 (5 bases). Trimming removed 3 bases from V and 5 bases from J, with 14 bases in between. The CDR3 sequence is 14 residues long. Per germline, CDR1 SGHRS and CDR2 YFSETQ. This CDR3 is CASSSLPGVTEAFF. In DNA, the CDR3 is TGCGCCAGCAGCTCTCTCCCGGGGGTAACTGAAGCTTTCTTT.

The V gene is TRBV20-1, the J gene TRBJ1-1; 8 positions agree with TRBD1. The CDR3 is made up of 13 amino acids. Germline assignment: CDR1 DFQATT and CDR2 SNEGSKA (reference sequence). With V trimmed by 4 bases and J by 5 bases, 6 bases remained unmatched. DNA of the CDR3: TGCAGTGCTAACCGGGACAGGAAAACTGAAGCTTTCTTT. It specifies CSANRDRKTEAFF.

This clonotype came up a few times. The junction and the germline gene differ at one end; a read error may be behind it. The chain has TRBV5-5 and TRBJ2-2, with a possible D match to TRBD1 (6 bases). From germline, CDR1 is SGHKS and CDR2 YYEKEE (reference sequence). The CDR3 contains 14 residues. CDR3: CASCLQGNTGELFF. DNA for the CDR3: TGTGCCAGCTGCTTACAGGGGAACACCGGGGAGCTGTTTTTT.

This clonotype came up a few times. The chain recombines TRBV2 with TRBJ1-1; TRBD1 agrees at 9 bases. Germline lookup yields CDR1 SNHLY and CDR2 FYNNEI. The CDR3 spans 15 residues. V was clipped by 7 bases and J by 0 bases; unmatched bases: 6. The CDR3 DNA reads as TGTGCCAGCAAGGGACAGGGAGGAATGAACACTGAAGCTTTCTTT. As protein: CASKGQGGMNTEAFF. Full variable domain (outside the CDR3, taken from reference TRBV2 and TRBJ1-1): EPEVTQTPSHQVTQMGQEVILRCVPISNHLYFYWYRQILGQKVEFLVSFYNNEISEKSEIFDDQFSVERPDGSNFTLKIRSTKLEDSAMYFCASKGQGGMNTEAFFGQGTRLTVV.

This chain uses TRBV27 with TRBJ2-1; 7 bases fit TRBD1. The CDR3 length is 13 residues. J lost 8 bases, V lost 8 bases, and 9 bases had no gene match. Germline CDR1 reads MNHEY; CDR2 reads SMNVEV (reference sequence). The CDR3 sequence is CASHSGGGHEQFF. Written as DNA, the CDR3 is TGTGCCAGCCACTCAGGGGGTGGGCATGAGCAGTTCTTC.

The chain carries TRBV6-1 and TRBJ1-6, with D maybe TRBD1 (5 bases). Trimming cost V 3 bases and J 10 bases, with 10 bases left between them. Germline V gene data show CDR1 as MNHNS and CDR2 as SASEGT. CDR3 length: 13 residues. CDR3: CASSEGLGSPLHF. The CDR3 nucleotides read TGTGCCAGCAGTGAGGGGCTGGGGTCACCCCTCCACTTT.

The rearrangement joins TRBV30 to TRBJ2-7; 14 bases are shared with TRBD2. V dropped 0 bases and J dropped 2; count of bases not matched to a gene: 6. The CDR3 has 17 residues. Germline CDR1 GTSNPN, CDR2 SVGIG (reference sequence). The CDR3: CAWSVRGLAGGPYEQYF. The CDR3 nucleotides are TGTGCCTGGAGTGTACGAGGACTAGCGGGAGGCCCCTACGAGCAGTACTTC. Together with reference TRBV30 and TRBJ2-7, the CDR3 gives the full variable domain: SQTIHQWPATLVQPVGSPLSLECTVEGTSNPNLYWYRQAAGRGLQLLFYSVGIGQISSEVPQNLSASRPQDRQFILSSKKLLLSDSGFYLCAWSVRGLAGGPYEQYFGPGTRLTVT.

In its sample, this clonotype was seen a few times. The rearrangement links TRBV27 to TRBJ2-1; D gene ambiguous. This CDR3 spans 12 amino acids. The V and J ends lost 6 bases and 4 bases respectively, with 7 bases between them. Germline V gives CDR1 MNHEY, CDR2 SMNVEV (reference sequence). CDR3 DNA sequence: TGTGCCAGCAGGACCGAATACAATGAGCAGTTCTTC. Translating it yields CASRTEYNEQFF.

This chain connects TRBV6-1 to TRBJ2-3, with D tentatively TRBD1 or TRBD2 (5 bases each). CDR3 size: 16 residues. V dropped 6 bases and J dropped 4 bases, with 20 bases sitting between them. Germline CDR1 and CDR2: MNHNS and SASEGT. CDR3 loop: CASSLGYGGRADTQYF. The CDR3, as DNA: TGTGCCAGCAGCTTAGGTTATGGGGGTCGAGCAGATACGCAGTATTTT.

For this clonotype: At one end the junction does not follow the germline gene, possibly because of a read error. CDR3 region: CASSLALSREQFF. As DNA, the CDR3 is TGTGCTAGCAGCTTAGCGCTGAGTCGTGAGCAGTTCTTC. The chain couples TRBV7-7 to TRBJ2-1, with D maybe TRBD2 (5 bases). Looked up from germline, CDR1 is SSHAT and CDR2 is FNYEAQ (reference sequence). The CDR3 has 13 residues.

In its sample, this clonotype was seen a few times. CDR3 DNA: TGTGCCAGCACCGCTCAGGGGGCAAAAGCTGGAAACACCATATATTTT. Translating it yields CASTAQGAKAGNTIYF. This sequence joins TRBV3-1 and TRBJ1-3; 8 bases line up with TRBD1. The CDR3 is 16 amino acids. V shed 7 bases, J shed 2 bases, and the junction held 10 bases outside the gene matches. The germline V gene has CDR1 LGHDT and CDR2 YNNKEL (reference sequence).

The chain links TRBV15 to TRBJ1-6; a weak D match, TRBD1 (5 bases). Trimming cost V 4 bases and J 9 bases, with 16 bases left between them. The CDR3 loop spans 15 amino acids. Germline-derived CDR1 and CDR2 are LNHNV and YYDKDF (reference sequence). The CDR3 loop is CATSIFREGSSPLHF. The CDR3 bases are TGTGCCACCAGCATTTTCAGGGAAGGAAGTTCACCCCTCCACTTT.

J is TRBJ1-1 and V is TRBV7-9; D may be TRBD1 (6 bases). The germline gives CDR1 SEHNR, CDR2 FQNEAQ (reference sequence). This CDR3 contains 15 residues. V was trimmed by 1 base and J by 8 bases, leaving 17 bases between them. CDR3 region: CASSLEQGHGKEAFF. CDR3 bases: TGTGCCAGCAGCTTAGAACAGGGACACGGCAAAGAAGCTTTCTTT.

The rearrangement joins TRBV20-1 to TRBJ2-3, with 8 nucleotides matching TRBD2. The germline gives CDR1 DFQATT, CDR2 SNEGSKA (reference sequence). The CDR3 loop spans 14 amino acids. V gave up 6 bases and J gave up 4 bases; unmatched junction bases: 9. The DNA of the CDR3 is TGCAGTGCCAATAGCGGGGTCCGGGCAGATACGCAGTATTTT. As protein: CSANSGVRADTQYF.